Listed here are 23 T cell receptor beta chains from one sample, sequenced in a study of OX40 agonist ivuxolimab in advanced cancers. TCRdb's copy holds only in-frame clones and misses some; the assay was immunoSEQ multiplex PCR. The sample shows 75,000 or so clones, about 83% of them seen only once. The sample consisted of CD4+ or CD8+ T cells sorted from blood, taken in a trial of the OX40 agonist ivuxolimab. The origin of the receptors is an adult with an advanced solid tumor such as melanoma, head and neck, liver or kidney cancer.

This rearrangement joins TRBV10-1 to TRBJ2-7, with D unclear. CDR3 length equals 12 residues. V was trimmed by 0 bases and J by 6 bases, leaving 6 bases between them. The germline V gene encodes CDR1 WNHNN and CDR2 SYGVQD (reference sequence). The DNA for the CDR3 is TGCGCCAGCAGTGAGTCGAGAGTCGAGCAGTACTTC. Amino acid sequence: CASSESRVEQYF.

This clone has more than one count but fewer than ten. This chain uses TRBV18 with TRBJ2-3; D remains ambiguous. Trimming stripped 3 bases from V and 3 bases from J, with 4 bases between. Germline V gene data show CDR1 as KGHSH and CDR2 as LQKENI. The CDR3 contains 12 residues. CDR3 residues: CASSPYTDTQYF. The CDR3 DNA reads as TGTGCCAGCTCACCGTATACAGATACGCAGTATTTT.

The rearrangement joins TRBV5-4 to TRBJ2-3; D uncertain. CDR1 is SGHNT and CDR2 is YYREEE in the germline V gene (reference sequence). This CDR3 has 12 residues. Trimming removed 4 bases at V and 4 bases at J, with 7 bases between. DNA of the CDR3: TGTGCCAGCAGCGGAGTTTCAGATACGCAGTATTTT. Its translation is CASSGVSDTQYF.

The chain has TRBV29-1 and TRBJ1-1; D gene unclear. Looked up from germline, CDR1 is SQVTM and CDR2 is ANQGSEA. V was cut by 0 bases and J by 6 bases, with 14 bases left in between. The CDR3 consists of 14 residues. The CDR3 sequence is CSVEDLQWGAEAFF. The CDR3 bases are TGCAGCGTTGAAGATCTTCAGTGGGGAGCTGAAGCTTTCTTT. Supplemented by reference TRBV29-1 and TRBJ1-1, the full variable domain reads SAVISQKPSRDICQRGTSLTIQCQVDSQVTMMFWYRQQPGQSLTLIATANQGSEATYESGFVIDKFPISRPNLTFSTLTVSNMSPEDSSIYLCSVEDLQWGAEAFFGQGTRLTVV.

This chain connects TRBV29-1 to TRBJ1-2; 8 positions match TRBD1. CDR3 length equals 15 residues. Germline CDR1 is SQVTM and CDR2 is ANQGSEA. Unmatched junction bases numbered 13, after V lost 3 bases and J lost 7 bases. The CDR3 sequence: CSVDRGKDRGFGYTF. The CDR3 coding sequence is TGCAGCGTTGACCGCGGGAAAGACAGGGGATTTGGCTACACCTTC.

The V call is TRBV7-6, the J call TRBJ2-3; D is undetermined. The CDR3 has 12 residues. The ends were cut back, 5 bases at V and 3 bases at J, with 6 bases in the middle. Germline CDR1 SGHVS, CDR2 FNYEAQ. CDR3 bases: TGTGCCAGCAGCCTCCAGACAGATACGCAGTATTTT. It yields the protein CASSLQTDTQYF.

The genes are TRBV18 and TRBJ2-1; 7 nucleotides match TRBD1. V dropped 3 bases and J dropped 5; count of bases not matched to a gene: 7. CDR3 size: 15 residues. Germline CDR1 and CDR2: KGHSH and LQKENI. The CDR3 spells CASSPIRDSDNEQFF. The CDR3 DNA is TGTGCCAGCTCACCTATACGGGACAGCGACAATGAGCAGTTCTTC.

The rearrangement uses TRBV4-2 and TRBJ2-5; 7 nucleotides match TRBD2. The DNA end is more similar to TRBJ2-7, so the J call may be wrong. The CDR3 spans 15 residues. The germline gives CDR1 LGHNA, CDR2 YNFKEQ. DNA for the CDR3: TGTGCCAGCAGCCTCCGGGGGGATGAGATCTACGAGCAGTACTTC. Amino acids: CASSLRGDEIYEQYF.

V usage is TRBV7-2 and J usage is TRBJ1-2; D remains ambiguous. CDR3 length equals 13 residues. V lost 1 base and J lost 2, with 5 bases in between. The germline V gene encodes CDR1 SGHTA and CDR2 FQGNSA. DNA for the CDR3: TGTGCCAGCAGCTTAGGGCTGAACTATGGCTACACCTTC. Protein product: CASSLGLNYGYTF.

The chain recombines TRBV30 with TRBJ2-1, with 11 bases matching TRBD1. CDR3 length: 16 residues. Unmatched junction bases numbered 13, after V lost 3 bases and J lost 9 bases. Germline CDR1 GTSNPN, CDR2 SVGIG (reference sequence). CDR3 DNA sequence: TGTGCCTGGAGACAACCCCTAGGGACAGGGGGAGGTGAGCAGTTCTTC. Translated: CAWRQPLGTGGGEQFF.

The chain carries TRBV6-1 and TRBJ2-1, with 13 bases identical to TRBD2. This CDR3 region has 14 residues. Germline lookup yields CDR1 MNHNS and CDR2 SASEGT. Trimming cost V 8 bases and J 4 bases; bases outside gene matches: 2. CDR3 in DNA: TGTGCCAGCGGACTAGCGGGGGTGTACAATGAGCAGTTCTTC. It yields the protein CASGLAGVYNEQFF.

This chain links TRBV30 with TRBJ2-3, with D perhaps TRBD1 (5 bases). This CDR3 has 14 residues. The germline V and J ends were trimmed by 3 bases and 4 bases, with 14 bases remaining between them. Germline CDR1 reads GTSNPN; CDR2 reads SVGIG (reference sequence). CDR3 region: CAWRSGHEADTQYF. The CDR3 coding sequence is TGTGCCTGGAGATCAGGGCATGAGGCAGATACGCAGTATTTT.

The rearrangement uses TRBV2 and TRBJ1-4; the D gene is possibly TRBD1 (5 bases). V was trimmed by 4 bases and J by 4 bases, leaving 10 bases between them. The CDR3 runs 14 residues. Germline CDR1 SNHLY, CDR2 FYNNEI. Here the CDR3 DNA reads TGTGCCAGCAGTGGGTTACAGGTTAATGAAAAACTGTTTTTT. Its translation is CASSGLQVNEKLFF.

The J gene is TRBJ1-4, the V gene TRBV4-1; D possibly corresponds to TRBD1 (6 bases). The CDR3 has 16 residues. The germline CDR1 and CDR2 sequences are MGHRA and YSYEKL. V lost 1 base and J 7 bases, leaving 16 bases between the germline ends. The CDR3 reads CASSQVGGGWGEKLFF. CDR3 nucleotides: TGCGCCAGCAGCCAAGTGGGGGGGGGCTGGGGTGAAAAACTGTTTTTT.

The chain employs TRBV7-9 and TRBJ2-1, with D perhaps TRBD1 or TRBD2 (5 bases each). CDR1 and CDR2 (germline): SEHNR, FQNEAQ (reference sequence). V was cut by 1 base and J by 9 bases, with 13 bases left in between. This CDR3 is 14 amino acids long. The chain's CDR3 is CASSLGGVGGEQFF. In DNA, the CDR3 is TGTGCCAGCAGCTTAGGAGGGGTGGGCGGTGAGCAGTTCTTC.

CDR3 amino acids: CSVESGDRGTDTQYF. DNA of the CDR3: TGCAGCGTTGAATCGGGGGACAGGGGAACAGATACGCAGTATTTT. The gene calls are TRBV29-1 and TRBJ2-3; 10 bases map to TRBD1. V lost 2 bases to trimming and J lost 3 bases; unmatched junction nucleotides: 5. Germline V gene sequence: CDR1 SQVTM, CDR2 ANQGSEA. CDR3 length: 15 residues.

CDR3 sequence: CASSLGMNTEAFF. CDR3 in DNA: TGTGCCAGCAGCTTGGGTATGAACACTGAAGCTTTCTTT. The chain employs TRBV5-5 and TRBJ1-1, with D uncertain. CDR1 and CDR2 (germline): SGHKS, YYEKEE (reference sequence). Trimming pared 0 bases from V and 0 bases from J, leaving 3 bases between. CDR3 length equals 13 residues.

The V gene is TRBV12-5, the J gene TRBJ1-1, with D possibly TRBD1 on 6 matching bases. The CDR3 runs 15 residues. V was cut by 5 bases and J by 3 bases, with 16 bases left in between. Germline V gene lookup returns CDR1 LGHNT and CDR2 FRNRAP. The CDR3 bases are TGTGCTAGTGGTCAAAACAGGGACGCTGACACTGAAGCTTTCTTT. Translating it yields CASGQNRDADTEAFF.

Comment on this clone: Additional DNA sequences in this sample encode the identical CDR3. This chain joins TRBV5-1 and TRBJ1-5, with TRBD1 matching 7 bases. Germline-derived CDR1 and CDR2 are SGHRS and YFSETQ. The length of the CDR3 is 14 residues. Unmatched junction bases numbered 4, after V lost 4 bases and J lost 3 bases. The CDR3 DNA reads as TGCGCCAGCAGCCTGACAGGGAACAATCAGCCCCAGCATTTT. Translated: CASSLTGNNQPQHF.

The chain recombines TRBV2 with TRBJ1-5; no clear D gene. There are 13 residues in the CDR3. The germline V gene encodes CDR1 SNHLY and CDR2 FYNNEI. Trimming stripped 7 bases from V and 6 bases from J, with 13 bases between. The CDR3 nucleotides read TGTGCCAGCATGTTGGAACCTAGTCAGCCCCAGCATTTT. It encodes CASMLEPSQPQHF. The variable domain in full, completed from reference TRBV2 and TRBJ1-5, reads EPEVTQTPSHQVTQMGQEVILRCVPISNHLYFYWYRQILGQKVEFLVSFYNNEISEKSEIFDDQFSVERPDGSNFTLKIRSTKLEDSAMYFCASMLEPSQPQHFGDGTRLSIL.

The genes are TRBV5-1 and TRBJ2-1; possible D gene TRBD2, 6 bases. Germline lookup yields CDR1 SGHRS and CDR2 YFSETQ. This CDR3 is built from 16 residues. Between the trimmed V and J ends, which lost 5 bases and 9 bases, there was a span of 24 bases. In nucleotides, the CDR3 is TGCGCCAGCAGTCCTTCCCAAGCGGGTCTCAAAACTGAGCAGTTCTTC. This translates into CASSPSQAGLKTEQFF.

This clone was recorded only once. The CDR3 nucleotides are TGTGCCAGCAGTTCACCCCGTATTCCGTATTACTACGAGCAGTACTTC. This encodes CASSSPRIPYYYEQYF. The genes are TRBV28 and TRBJ2-5; no definite D call. The end of the DNA fits TRBJ2-7 better, so the J call may be wrong. Looked up from germline, CDR1 is MDHEN and CDR2 is SYDVKM. This CDR3 comprises 16 residues.

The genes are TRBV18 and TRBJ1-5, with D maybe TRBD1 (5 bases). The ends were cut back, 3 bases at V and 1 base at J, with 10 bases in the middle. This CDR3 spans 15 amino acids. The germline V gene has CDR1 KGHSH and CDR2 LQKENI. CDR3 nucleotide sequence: TGTGCCAGCTCACCGAGCCGGGACAGCAATCAGCCCCAGCATTTT. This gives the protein CASSPSRDSNQPQHF.